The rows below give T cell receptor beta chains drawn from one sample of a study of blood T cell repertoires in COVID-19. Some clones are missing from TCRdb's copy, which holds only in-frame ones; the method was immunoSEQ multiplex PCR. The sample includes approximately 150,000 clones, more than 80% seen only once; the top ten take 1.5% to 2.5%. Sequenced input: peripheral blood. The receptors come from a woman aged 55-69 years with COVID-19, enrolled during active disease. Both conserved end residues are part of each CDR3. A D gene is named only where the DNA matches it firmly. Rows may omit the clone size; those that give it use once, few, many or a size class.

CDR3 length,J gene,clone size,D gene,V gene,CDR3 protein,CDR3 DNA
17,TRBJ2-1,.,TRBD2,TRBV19,CASSMLGAGGPRNEQFF,TGTGCCAGTAGTATGCTCGGAGCGGGGGGGCCCCGGAATGAGCAGTTCTTC
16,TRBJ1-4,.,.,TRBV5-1,CASSRAGANSNEKLFF,TGCGCCAGCAGCCGCGCGGGCGCAAATTCTAATGAAAAACTGTTTTTT
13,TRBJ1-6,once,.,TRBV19,CASSEGRNTPLHF,TGTGCCAGTAGTGAGGGAAGGAACACACCCCTCCACTTT
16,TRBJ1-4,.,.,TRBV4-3,CASSSRSGTGGEKLFF,TGCGCCAGCAGCTCCAGATCAGGGACGGGGGGGGAAAAACTGTTTTTT
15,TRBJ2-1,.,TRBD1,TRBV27,CASSLDRGSYNEQFF,TGTGCCAGCAGTTTAGACAGGGGGTCCTACAATGAGCAGTTCTTC
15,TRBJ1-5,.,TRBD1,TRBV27,CASSKTTGRSQPQHF,TGTGCCAGCAGTAAAACGACAGGGCGAAGCCAGCCCCAGCATTTT
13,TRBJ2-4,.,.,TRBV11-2,CASSLDPFDIQYF,TGTGCCAGCAGCTTAGACCCGTTTGACATTCAGTACTTC
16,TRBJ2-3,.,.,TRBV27,CASSRSGTPRTDTQYF,TGTGCCAGCAGTAGATCCGGGACACCGCGCACAGATACGCAGTATTTT
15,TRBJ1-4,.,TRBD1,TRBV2,CASSVGAGTAEKLFF,TGTGCCAGCAGTGTGGGGGCAGGGACAGCTGAAAAACTGTTTTTT
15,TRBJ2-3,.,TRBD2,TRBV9,CASSSRPGGLDTQYF,TGTGCCAGCAGCTCGAGACCGGGGGGACTAGATACGCAGTATTTT
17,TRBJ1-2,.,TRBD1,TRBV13,CASSARLPGQGPYGYTF,TGTGCCAGCAGCGCCAGACTTCCAGGACAGGGGCCCTATGGCTACACCTTC
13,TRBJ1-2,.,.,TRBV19,CASSIKTDYGYTF,TGTGCCAGTAGTATCAAGACAGACTATGGCTACACCTTC
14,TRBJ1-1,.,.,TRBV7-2,CASSKTGFRTEAFF,TGTGCCAGCAGCAAAACAGGGTTTCGCACTGAAGCTTTCTTT
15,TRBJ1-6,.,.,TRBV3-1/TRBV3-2,CASSQGGSPNSPLHF,TGTGCCAGCAGCCAAGGAGGGTCCCCTAATTCACCCCTCCACTTT
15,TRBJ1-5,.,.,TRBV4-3,CASSQDRAGAQPQHF,TGCGCCAGCAGCCAAGATCGAGCAGGCGCTCAGCCCCAGCATTTT
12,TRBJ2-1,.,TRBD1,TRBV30,CAWGTGGYEQFF,TGTGCCTGGGGGACAGGGGGTTATGAGCAGTTCTTC
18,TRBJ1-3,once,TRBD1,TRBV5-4,CASSLAGTGPSSGNTIYF,TGTGCCAGCAGCTTGGCCGGGACAGGGCCCAGCTCTGGAAACACCATATATTTT
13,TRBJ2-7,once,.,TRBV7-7,CASSLGYRDEQYF,TGTGCCAGCAGCTTAGGGTACAGGGACGAGCAGTACTTC
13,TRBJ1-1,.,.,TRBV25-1,CASSETPNTEAFF,TGTGCCAGCAGTGAAACTCCGAACACTGAAGCTTTCTTT
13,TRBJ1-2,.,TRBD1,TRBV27,CASSQGGGYGYTF,TGTGCCAGCAGCCAAGGGGGCGGCTATGGCTACACCTTC
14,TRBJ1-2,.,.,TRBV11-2,CASSSTTGNYGYTF,TGTGCCAGCAGCTCCACGACAGGAAACTATGGCTACACCTTC
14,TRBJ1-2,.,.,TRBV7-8,CASSLGRGDYGYTF,TGTGCCAGCAGCTTAGGCAGGGGCGACTATGGCTACACCTTC
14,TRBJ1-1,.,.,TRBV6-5,CASSPVLQGVEAFF,TGTGCCAGCAGTCCAGTACTACAGGGCGTTGAAGCTTTCTTT
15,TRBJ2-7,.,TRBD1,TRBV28,CASSSSGTGTYEQYF,TGTGCCAGCAGCTCTTCCGGGACAGGAACCTACGAGCAGTACTTC
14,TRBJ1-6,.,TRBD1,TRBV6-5,CASSPQGANSPLHF,TGTGCCAGCAGTCCCCAGGGGGCTAATTCACCCCTCCACTTT
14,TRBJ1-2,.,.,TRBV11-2,CASSLDRVNYGYTF,TGTGCCAGCAGCTTAGACAGGGTTAACTATGGCTACACCTTC
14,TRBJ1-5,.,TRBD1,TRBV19,CASSIGQGYQPQHF,TGTGCCAGTAGCATAGGACAGGGCTATCAGCCCCAGCATTTT
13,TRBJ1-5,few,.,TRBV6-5,CASSADSSLPQHF,TGTGCCAGCAGCGCGGACAGCTCCCTCCCCCAGCATTTT
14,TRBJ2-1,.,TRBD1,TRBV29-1,CSAPGQVTGNEQFF,TGCAGCGCCCCGGGACAGGTGACCGGGAATGAGCAGTTCTTC
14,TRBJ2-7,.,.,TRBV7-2,CASSATEPPYEQYF,TGTGCCAGCAGCGCAACAGAGCCCCCCTACGAGCAGTACTTC
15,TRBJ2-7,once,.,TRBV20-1,CSASVKGGLSYEQYF,TGCAGTGCTAGTGTTAAAGGAGGGCTCTCCTACGAGCAGTACTTC
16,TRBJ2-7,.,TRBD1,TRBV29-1,CSVESPGQGTSYEQYF,TGCAGCGTTGAGTCCCCCGGACAGGGGACCTCCTACGAGCAGTACTTC